One and the same sample provided the 2 T cell receptor beta chains below, sequenced in a study of T-cell reconstitution after alpha-beta-depleted transplantation in children. Molecular barcoding with unique molecular identifiers was used for the TCRbeta library. One entry per CDR3 protein results from TCRdb running MiXCR on the PCR reads. The sample shows about 980,000 distinct CDR3 sequences, roughly 31% of them seen only once. The input for sequencing was PBMCs, mostly from graft donor cells, taken 360 days after TCRalphabeta/CD19-depleted stem cell transplant. The receptors come from a boy in the first two years of life who had a stem cell transplant for SCID, so the T cells may come from the graft donor.

This clonotype was observed a single time. The V and J genes are TRBV12-3 or TRBV12-4 and TRBJ2-1; perhaps TRBD2 as D (6 bases). V was pared by 7 bases and J by 6 bases, with 16 bases between. The CDR3 is 14 amino acids. CDR3 nucleotide sequence: TGTGCCAGCACCCTGGGGGGTTTCGCCAATGAGCAGTTCTTC. The encoded protein is CASTLGGFANEQFF.

The rearrangement joins TRBV25-1 to TRBJ2-7; TRBD2 matches at 8 bases. V trimming: 10 bases; J trimming: 9 bases; junction bases outside the gene matches: 17. Germline-derived CDR1 and CDR2 are MGHDK and SYGVNS. This CDR3 is built from 14 residues. As DNA, the CDR3 is TGTGCCACCGGCCGGGAGGGCCGTTCCTCAGTGCAGTACTTC. Its translation: CATGREGRSSVQYF.